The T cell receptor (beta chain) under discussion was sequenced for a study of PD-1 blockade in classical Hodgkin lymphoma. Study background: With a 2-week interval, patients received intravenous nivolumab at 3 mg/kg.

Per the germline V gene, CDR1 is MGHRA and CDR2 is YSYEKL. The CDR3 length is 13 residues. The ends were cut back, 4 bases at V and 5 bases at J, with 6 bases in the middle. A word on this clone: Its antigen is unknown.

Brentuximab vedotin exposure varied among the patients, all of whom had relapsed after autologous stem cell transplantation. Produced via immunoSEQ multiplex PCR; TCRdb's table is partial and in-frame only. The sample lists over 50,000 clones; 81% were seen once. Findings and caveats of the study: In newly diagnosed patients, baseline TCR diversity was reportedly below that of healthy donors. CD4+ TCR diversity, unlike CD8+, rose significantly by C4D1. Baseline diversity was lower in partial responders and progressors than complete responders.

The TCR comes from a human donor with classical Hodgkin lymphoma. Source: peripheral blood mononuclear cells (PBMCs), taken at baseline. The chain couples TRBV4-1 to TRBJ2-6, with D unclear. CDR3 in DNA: TGCGCCAGCAGCCGTGTCTGGGCCAACGTCCTGACTTTC. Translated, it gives CASSRVWANVLTF.